This T cell receptor (beta chain) was sequenced in a study of T cells in localized non-small cell lung cancer. Assay used: immunoSEQ multiplex PCR; TCRdb lists only in-frame clones, some missing. The repertoire holds around 26,000 clones, with about nine tenths as singletons. There are 11 residues in the CDR3. Germline V gene lookup returns CDR1 DFQATT and CDR2 SNEGSKA (reference sequence). The V end was cut by 6 bases, the J end by 8 bases, with 13 bases between. In its sample, this clone was seen a few times. This sequence was found in a woman aged 35 to 69 with stage I lung adenocarcinoma. The input for sequencing was peripheral blood, taken before any cancer treatment. The genes are TRBV20-1 and TRBJ1-1; no clear D gene. Written as DNA, the CDR3 is TGCAGTGCCATCGGGAGGGAGGAAGCTTTCTTT. Protein sequence: CSAIGREEAFF.